The 24 T cell receptor beta chains reported below all come from one sample, sequenced in a study of low-dose radiotherapy and immunotherapy resistance in tumors. As for time point: after trial treatment. The treatment here: LDRT plus nivolumab, ipilimumab, low-dose cyclophosphamide and aspirin (RACIN trial). TRAV- and TRBV-specific primers primed first-strand cDNA, covering alpha and beta chains. With a constant-region primer and a V-primer adapter, TCRs were subjected to 15 to 25 PCR cycles of amplification. TCRdb redid the calling of the reads with MiXCR, one entry per CDR3 protein. The table includes under 110,000 distinct CDR3 sequences, under 25% detected once. This material consisted of PBMCs, taken after low-dose radiotherapy plus immunotherapy. These receptors all come from a male donor with prostate cancer.

This clonotype came up many times. DNA for the CDR3: TGTGCCAGCTCACCAACGGGGTACATTATCGAGCAGTACTTC. Its translation is CASSPTGYIIEQYF. V is TRBV18 and J is TRBJ2-7; D perhaps matches TRBD2 (5 bases). Germline CDR1 and CDR2: KGHSH and LQKENI. V was shortened by 2 bases and J by 6 bases, with 14 bases between the two germline ends. The CDR3 is 14 amino acids.

This clonotype was seen repeatedly, ten times or more. The chain uses TRBV20-1 and TRBJ1-1; D perhaps matches TRBD1 (5 bases). The CDR3 loop spans 13 amino acids. Trimming cost V 3 bases and J 5 bases, with 13 bases left between them. Germline-derived CDR1 and CDR2 are DFQATT and SNEGSKA (reference sequence). The CDR3 DNA reads as TGCAGTGCTAGGGAGGGTAAGGGGACTGAAGCTTTCTTT. It is translated as CSAREGKGTEAFF.

In its sample, this clonotype was seen a few times. Here the CDR3 DNA reads TGCGCCAGCAGGCCGGAAGGGTGGGGGCCCTCCTACGAGCAGTACTTC. Its protein product is CASRPEGWGPSYEQYF. This chain connects TRBV5-1 to TRBJ2-7; a weak D match, TRBD1 (6 bases). There are 16 residues in the CDR3. Trimming took 5 bases from V and 0 from J, leaving 18 bases between them. Germline CDR1 SGHRS, CDR2 YFSETQ.

This clonotype was recorded many times. V gene TRBV2 combines with J gene TRBJ2-5; no clear D. Germline V lookup: CDR1 SNHLY, CDR2 FYNNEI. This CDR3 contains 13 residues. Trimming shortened V by 2 bases and J by 5 bases, and 9 bases separated the two germline ends. For the CDR3, the DNA is TGTGCCAGCAGTGAATTTTTGGGCGAGACCCAGTACTTC. Its translation is CASSEFLGETQYF.

This clonotype was detected many times. The genes are TRBV12-3 or TRBV12-4 and TRBJ1-4; TRBD1 is a possible D gene (6 bases). V was trimmed by 10 bases and J by 5 bases, leaving 11 bases between them. The CDR3 totals 12 residues. CDR3 nucleotide sequence: TGTGCCACCGTTCAGGGGAATGAAAAACTGTTTTTT. It translates to CATVQGNEKLFF.

As concerns this clonotype: A much bigger clone sits one base away, suggesting this may be a read error. The chain carries TRBV3-1 and TRBJ1-1, with D unresolved. Germline V lookup: CDR1 LGHDT, CDR2 YNNKEL (reference sequence). This CDR3 is built from 13 residues. The CDR3, as DNA: TGTGTCAGCAGCCAAGATGCCCCATATAAAGTTTTCTTT. Amino acids: CVSSQDAPYKVFF.

As concerns this clonotype: A read error is the likely source, as a far larger clone sits one nucleotide away. The rearrangement uses TRBV4-3 and TRBJ2-1; D not certain. Germline values: CDR1 LGHNA, CDR2 YSLEER. The CDR3 spans 13 residues. Trimming left V 4 bases short and J 2 bases short, with 6 bases between. CDR3 loop: CASSRLAYNEQFF. As DNA, the CDR3 is TGCGCCAGCAGCCGACTGGCCTACAATGAGCAGTTCTTC.

The gene calls are TRBV10-3 and TRBJ2-7, with 8 positions matching TRBD1. The CDR3 length is 15 residues. Per germline, CDR1 ENHRY and CDR2 SYGVKD. The V segment lost 8 bases and the J segment 3 bases; nucleotides outside the gene matches: 12. CDR3 loop: CAIVDRAGQDYEQYF. The CDR3, as DNA: TGTGCCATCGTCGATCGGGCGGGACAGGACTACGAGCAGTACTTC.

Remarks on this clonotype: This may arise from a read error, as a much more abundant clone is one base away. This chain connects TRBV7-9 to TRBJ2-2, with D perhaps TRBD1 (5 bases). The germline V and J ends were trimmed by 4 bases and 7 bases, with 16 bases remaining between them. Germline CDR1 SEHNR, CDR2 FQNEAQ (reference sequence). There are 15 residues in the CDR3. The CDR3 is CASSSRTWGHGELFF. As DNA, the CDR3 is TGTGCCAGCAGCTCGAGGACATGGGGCCACGGGGAGCTGTTTTTT.

This clonotype was observed at least ten times. The V and J genes are TRBV7-2 and TRBJ1-1; maybe TRBD1 (5 bases). The CDR3 sequence is 14 residues long. CDR1 is SGHTA, CDR2 FQGNSA, per germline. Deletions cut 5 bases from V and 5 bases from J, with 15 bases between. CDR3 DNA sequence: TGTGCCAGCAGCCCCCCGGGGGGAAGTACTGAAGCTTTCTTT. It yields the protein CASSPPGGSTEAFF.

The genes are TRBV7-9 and TRBJ1-6; D gene unclear. CDR1 SEHNR and CDR2 FQNEAQ come from the germline V gene (reference sequence). The CDR3 is 13 amino acids. V shed 5 bases and J shed 5 bases, with 7 bases lying between them. The CDR3 DNA reads TGTGCCAGCAGCCACAGCGATAATTCACCCCTCCACTTT. It codes for CASSHSDNSPLHF.

In its sample, this clonotype was seen many times. This chain links TRBV11-2 with TRBJ2-1, with D uncertain. V shed 7 bases and J shed 4 bases, with 8 bases lying between them. CDR3 length equals 12 residues. Germline V gene lookup returns CDR1 SGHAT and CDR2 FQNNGV. CDR3 region: CASNDGYNEQFF. For the CDR3, the DNA is TGTGCCAGCAACGACGGTTACAATGAGCAGTTCTTC.

This clonotype was detected ten times or more. The J gene is TRBJ1-6, the V gene TRBV12-3 or TRBV12-4; D possibly corresponds to TRBD1 (5 bases). Trimming took off 6 bases at V and 10 bases at J, with 16 bases between the two ends. This CDR3 has 14 residues. The CDR3 protein is CASSPDLPGSPLHF. DNA of the CDR3: TGTGCCAGCAGCCCGGACCTTCCAGGGTCACCCCTCCACTTT.

There are many counts of this clonotype. The chain is built from TRBV6-5 and TRBJ1-5, with 7 bases fitting TRBD1. CDR1 is MNHEY and CDR2 is SVGAGI in the germline V gene. J was trimmed by 5 bases and V by 2 bases; bases with no gene match: 3. This CDR3 region has 14 residues. CDR3 amino acids: CASSYQQGDQPQHF. CDR3 coding DNA: TGTGCCAGCAGTTACCAGCAGGGGGATCAGCCCCAGCATTTT.

In its sample, this clonotype was seen many times. The V and J genes are TRBV7-2 and TRBJ2-1; 7 bases match TRBD1. Germline loops: CDR1 SGHTA, CDR2 FQGNSA. V dropped 2 bases and J dropped 6; count of bases not matched to a gene: 7. This CDR3 comprises 15 residues. This CDR3 reads CASSLRTGPPNEQFF. CDR3 sequence (DNA): TGTGCCAGCAGCTTAAGGACAGGTCCCCCCAATGAGCAGTTCTTC.

This clonotype was picked up many times. The rearrangement links TRBV5-1 to TRBJ1-6, with 7 bases fitting TRBD1. This CDR3 comprises 16 residues. CDR1 and CDR2 from the germline V gene are SGHRS and YFSETQ. The V segment lost 4 bases and the J segment 5 bases; nucleotides outside the gene matches: 9. The CDR3 sequence is CASSLFQDRNNSPLHF. Written as DNA, the CDR3 is TGCGCCAGCAGCCTCTTCCAGGACAGGAATAATTCACCCCTCCACTTT.

This clonotype was detected many times. This chain links TRBV7-2 with TRBJ2-5, with 11 bases that match TRBD2. Trimming at V came to 3 bases and at J to 4 bases, leaving 4 bases not matched to a gene. Germline values: CDR1 SGHTA, CDR2 FQGNSA. The CDR3 totals 15 residues. CDR3 region: CASSLASGGRETQYF. The CDR3 region has the DNA TGTGCCAGCAGCTTGGCTAGCGGGGGGCGAGAGACCCAGTACTTC.

This clonotype has a count of ten or more. The V and J genes are TRBV2 and TRBJ2-5, with D possibly TRBD1 on 6 matching bases. Germline V gene lookup returns CDR1 SNHLY and CDR2 FYNNEI. CDR3 length: 14 amino acids. Between the trimmed V and J ends, which lost 4 bases and 1 base, there was a span of 10 bases. CDR3 in DNA: TGTGCCAGCAGTGGGACAGCCTCCCAAGAGACCCAGTACTTC. Its translation is CASSGTASQETQYF.

This sequence joins TRBV12-3 or TRBV12-4 and TRBJ2-6; TRBD1 matches 8 bases. The CDR3 is 17 residues long. J gave up 1 base and V 8 bases, and 10 bases lay outside the gene matches. CDR3 DNA sequence: TGTGCCAGCCGACGGGCAGGGGGCACTTCTGGGGCCAACGTCCTGACTTTC. As protein: CASRRAGGTSGANVLTF.

V is TRBV5-6 and J is TRBJ2-7, with D perhaps assigned TRBD1 or TRBD2 (5 bases each). This CDR3 is 16 amino acids long. Germline CDR1 and CDR2: SGHDT and YYEEEE. Trimming left V 2 bases short and J 0 bases short, with 15 bases between. CDR3 residues: CASSFEGLGSSYEQYF. The CDR3 DNA sequence: TGTGCCAGCAGCTTCGAGGGGCTGGGTAGCTCCTACGAGCAGTACTTC. The variable domain in full, completed from reference TRBV5-6 and TRBJ2-7, reads DAGVTQSPTHLIKTRGQQVTLRCSPKSGHDTVSWYQQALGQGPQFIFQYYEEEERQRGNFPDRFSGHQFPNYSSELNVNALLLGDSALYLCASSFEGLGSSYEQYFGPGTRLTVT.

This clonotype was found many times. The chain employs TRBV19 and TRBJ1-2; no clear D. Germline CDR1 is LNHDA and CDR2 is SQIVND (reference sequence). There are 13 residues in the CDR3. Trimming removed 3 bases at V and 4 bases at J, with 9 bases between. CDR3 sequence: CASSMRQAYGYTF. The CDR3, as DNA: TGTGCCAGTAGTATGCGGCAGGCCTATGGCTACACCTTC.

This clonotype was seen many times. The rearrangement uses TRBV15 and TRBJ2-6; D not certain. Germline V gene data show CDR1 as LNHNV and CDR2 as YYDKDF (reference sequence). The CDR3 covers 16 residues. V lost 4 bases, J lost 0 bases, and 10 bases lay in between. CDR3 amino acids: CATSKEPVSGANVLTF. CDR3 nucleotide sequence: TGTGCCACCAGCAAAGAACCGGTCTCTGGGGCCAACGTCCTGACTTTC.

This clonotype was seen more than once but under ten times. V is TRBV6-1 and J is TRBJ2-7; 10 bases map to TRBD1. V shed 4 bases and J 7 bases; nucleotides not matched to a gene: 10. The CDR3 consists of 15 residues. Germline assignment: CDR1 MNHNS and CDR2 SASEGT. DNA of the CDR3: TGTGCCAGCAGTGCCACCGGGACAGGGGATGGGGAGCAGTACTTC. Its translation: CASSATGTGDGEQYF.

This clonotype has at least ten counts. The chain joins TRBV20-1 to TRBJ1-1, with unresolved D. Trimming removed 0 bases at V and 6 bases at J, with 14 bases between. The CDR3 has 14 residues. Germline-derived CDR1 and CDR2 are DFQATT and SNEGSKA (reference sequence). CDR3 sequence reads: CSARDGGEMPEAFF. As DNA, the CDR3 is TGCAGTGCTAGAGATGGCGGGGAAATGCCTGAAGCTTTCTTT.